The sequence of this T cell receptor beta chain was determined in a study of tumor-infiltrating lymphocytes in primary liver carcinoma. As for the study in general: Sample yields of productive TCRbeta reads, ranging from roughly 3.65 to 7.13 million, were similar across tissue types.

On this clonotype: The antigen is undetermined. One end of the junction does not line up with germline, which may come from a read error.

From 500 ng total RNA, TCR beta cDNA was generated with a primer in the constant region. Nested multiplex PCR, run for three rounds with slightly modified ARM-PCR, yielded TCR beta libraries. Both of the initial two PCR rounds ran for roughly 10 cycles and employed TRBV1-TRBV30 forward primers alongside a C-beta reverse primer. MiXCR was run by TCRdb on the multiplex PCR reads, yielding one entry per CDR3 protein. The data hold about 84,000 distinct CDR3 sequences, with 72% observed a single time. Study outcomes and limitations: Only about 8-25% of top clones occurred in every one of the five tumor regions. In tumor-adjacent and tumor-blood pairs, overlap was lower than in tumor region pairs.

The CDR3 has 12 residues. Germline values: CDR1 MNHEY, CDR2 SVGAGI. Investigators took RNA and DNA out together from roughly 18-30 mg of unsorted bulk tissue. The V and J genes are TRBV6-5 and TRBJ2-7; D remains ambiguous. The sample was liver tumor tissue from sampling region 1. Specified subset: tumor region T1, superior pole. The TCR sequence derives from a man in his forties or fifties with primary liver carcinoma and hepatitis B virus infection. The CDR3 nucleotides are TGTGCCAGCAACTCAGGAGCCTACGAGCATTACTTC. This codes for CASNSGAYEHYF.